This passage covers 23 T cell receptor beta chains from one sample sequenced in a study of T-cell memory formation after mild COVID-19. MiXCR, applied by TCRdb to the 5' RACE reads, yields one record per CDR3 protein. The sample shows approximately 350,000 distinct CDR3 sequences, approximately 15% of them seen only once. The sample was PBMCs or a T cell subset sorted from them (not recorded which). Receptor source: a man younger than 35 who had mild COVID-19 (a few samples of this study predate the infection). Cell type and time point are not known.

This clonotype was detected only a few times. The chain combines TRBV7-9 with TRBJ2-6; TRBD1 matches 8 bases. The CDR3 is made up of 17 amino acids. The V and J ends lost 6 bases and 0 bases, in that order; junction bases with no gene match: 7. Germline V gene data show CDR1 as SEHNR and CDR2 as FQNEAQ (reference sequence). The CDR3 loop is CASSQGAGSSGANVLTF. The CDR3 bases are TGTGCCAGCAGTCAGGGGGCAGGCTCCTCTGGGGCCAACGTCCTGACTTTC.

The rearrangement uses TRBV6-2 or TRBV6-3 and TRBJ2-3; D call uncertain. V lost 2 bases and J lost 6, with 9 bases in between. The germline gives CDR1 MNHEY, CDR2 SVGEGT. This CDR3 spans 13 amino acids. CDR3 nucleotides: TGTGCCAGCAGTTACCAGTCTCAGGATACGCAGTATTTT. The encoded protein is CASSYQSQDTQYF.

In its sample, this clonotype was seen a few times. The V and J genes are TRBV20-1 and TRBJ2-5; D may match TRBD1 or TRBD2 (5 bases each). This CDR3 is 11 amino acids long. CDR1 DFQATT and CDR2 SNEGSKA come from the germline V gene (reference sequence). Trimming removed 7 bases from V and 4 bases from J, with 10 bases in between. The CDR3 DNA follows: TGCAGTGTACCTGGGGGAGAGACCCAGTACTTC. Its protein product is CSVPGGETQYF.

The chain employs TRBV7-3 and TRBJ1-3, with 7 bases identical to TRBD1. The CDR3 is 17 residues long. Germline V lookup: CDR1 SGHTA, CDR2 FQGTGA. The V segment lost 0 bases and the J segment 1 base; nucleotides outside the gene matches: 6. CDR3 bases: TGTGCCAGCAGCTTAACCAGGACAGGCTATTCTGGAAACACCATATATTTT. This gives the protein CASSLTRTGYSGNTIYF.

The CDR3 DNA reads TGTGCCAGCAGCGCGCGGACAGGTTTGAACACCGGGGAGCTGTTTTTT. Its translation: CASSARTGLNTGELFF. V usage is TRBV7-9 and J usage is TRBJ2-2, with TRBD1 matching 7 bases. V was clipped by 5 bases and J by 1 base; unmatched bases: 7. In germline, CDR1 is SEHNR, CDR2 FQNEAQ (reference sequence). The CDR3 length is 16 residues.

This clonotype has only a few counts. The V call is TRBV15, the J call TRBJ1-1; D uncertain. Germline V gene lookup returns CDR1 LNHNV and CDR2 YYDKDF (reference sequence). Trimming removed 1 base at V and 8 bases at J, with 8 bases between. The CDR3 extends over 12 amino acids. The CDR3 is CATSRGFLEAFF. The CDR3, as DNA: TGTGCCACCAGCAGAGGTTTTCTAGAAGCTTTCTTT.

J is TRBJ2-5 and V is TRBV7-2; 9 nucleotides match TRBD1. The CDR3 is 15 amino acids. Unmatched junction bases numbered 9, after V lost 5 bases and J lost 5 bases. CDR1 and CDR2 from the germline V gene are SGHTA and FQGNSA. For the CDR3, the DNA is TGTGCCAGCAGCAACGGGTACAGGGGGCGCGAGACCCAGTACTTC. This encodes CASSNGYRGRETQYF. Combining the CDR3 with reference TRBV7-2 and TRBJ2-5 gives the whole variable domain GAGVSQSPSNKVTEKGKDVELRCDPISGHTALYWYRQSLGQGLEFLIYFQGNSAPDKSGLPSDRFSAERTGGSVSTLTIQRTQQEDSAVYLCASSNGYRGRETQYFGPGTRLLVL.

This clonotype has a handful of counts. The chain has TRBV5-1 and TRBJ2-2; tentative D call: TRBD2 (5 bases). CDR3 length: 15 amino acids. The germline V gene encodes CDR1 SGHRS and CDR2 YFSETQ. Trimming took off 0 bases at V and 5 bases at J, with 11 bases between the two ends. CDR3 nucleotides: TGCGCCAGCAGCTTGGCGAGGGTCCTTACCGGGGAGCTGTTTTTT. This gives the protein CASSLARVLTGELFF.

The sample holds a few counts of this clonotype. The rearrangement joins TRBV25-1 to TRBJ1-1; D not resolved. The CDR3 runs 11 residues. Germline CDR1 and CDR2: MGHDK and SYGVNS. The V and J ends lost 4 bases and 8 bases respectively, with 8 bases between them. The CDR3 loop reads CASSGGREAFF. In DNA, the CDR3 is TGTGCCAGCAGTGGAGGGAGGGAAGCTTTCTTT.

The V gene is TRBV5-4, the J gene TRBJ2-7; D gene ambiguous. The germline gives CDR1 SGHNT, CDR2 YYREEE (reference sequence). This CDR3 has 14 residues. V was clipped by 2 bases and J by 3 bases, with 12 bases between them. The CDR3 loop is CASSLTQSNYEQYF. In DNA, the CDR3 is TGTGCCAGCAGCTTAACACAGAGCAACTACGAGCAGTACTTC.

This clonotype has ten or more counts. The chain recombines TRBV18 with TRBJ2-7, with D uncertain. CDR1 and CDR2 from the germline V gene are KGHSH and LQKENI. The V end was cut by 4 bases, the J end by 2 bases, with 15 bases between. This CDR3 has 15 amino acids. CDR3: CASSLSSAAPYEQYF. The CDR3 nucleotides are TGTGCCAGCTCACTATCCTCGGCAGCACCCTACGAGCAGTACTTC.

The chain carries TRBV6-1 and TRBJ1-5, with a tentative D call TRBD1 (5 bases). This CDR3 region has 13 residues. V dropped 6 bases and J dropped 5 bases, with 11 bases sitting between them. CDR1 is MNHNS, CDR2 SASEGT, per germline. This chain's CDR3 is CASRRTGDQPQHF. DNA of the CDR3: TGTGCCAGCAGACGCACGGGGGATCAGCCCCAGCATTTT.

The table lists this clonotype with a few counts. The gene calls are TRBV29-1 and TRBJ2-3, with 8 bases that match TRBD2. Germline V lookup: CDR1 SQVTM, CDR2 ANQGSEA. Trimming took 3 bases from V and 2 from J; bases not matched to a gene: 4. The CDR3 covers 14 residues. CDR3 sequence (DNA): TGCAGCGTTGACCGCGGGGGGCTCACAGATACGCAGTATTTT. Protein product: CSVDRGGLTDTQYF.

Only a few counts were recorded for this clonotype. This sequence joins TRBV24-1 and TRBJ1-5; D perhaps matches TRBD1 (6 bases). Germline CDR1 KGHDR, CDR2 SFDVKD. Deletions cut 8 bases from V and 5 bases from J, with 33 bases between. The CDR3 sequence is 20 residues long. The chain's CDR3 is CATTNGPRGGGQTGYQPQHF. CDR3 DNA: TGTGCCACCACCAATGGTCCTCGAGGGGGAGGTCAAACGGGATATCAGCCCCAGCATTTT.

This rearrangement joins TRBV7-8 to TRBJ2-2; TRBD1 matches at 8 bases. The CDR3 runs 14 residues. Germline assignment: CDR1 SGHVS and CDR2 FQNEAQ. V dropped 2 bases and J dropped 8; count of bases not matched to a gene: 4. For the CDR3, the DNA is TGTGCCAGCAGCTTACAGGGGGCTTGGGGGGAGCTGTTTTTT. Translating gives CASSLQGAWGELFF.

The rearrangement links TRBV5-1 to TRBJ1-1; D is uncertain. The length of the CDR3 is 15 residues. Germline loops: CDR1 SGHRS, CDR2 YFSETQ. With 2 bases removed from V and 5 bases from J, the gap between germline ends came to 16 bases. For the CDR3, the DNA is TGCGCCAGCAGCTTTGGAGGGCGATTCTGGACTGAAGCTTTCTTT. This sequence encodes CASSFGGRFWTEAFF.

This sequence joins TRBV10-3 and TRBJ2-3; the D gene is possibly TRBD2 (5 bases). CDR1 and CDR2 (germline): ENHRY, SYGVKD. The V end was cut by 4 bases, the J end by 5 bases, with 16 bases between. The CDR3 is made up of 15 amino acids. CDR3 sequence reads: CAISVAPGSEDTQYF. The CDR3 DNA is TGTGCCATCAGTGTAGCGCCGGGCTCGGAAGATACGCAGTATTTT.

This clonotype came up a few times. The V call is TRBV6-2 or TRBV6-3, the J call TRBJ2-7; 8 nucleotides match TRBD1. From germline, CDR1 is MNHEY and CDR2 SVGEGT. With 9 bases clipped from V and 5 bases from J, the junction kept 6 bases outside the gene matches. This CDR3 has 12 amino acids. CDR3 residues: CASQGASNEQYV. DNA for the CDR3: TGTGCCAGTCAGGGGGCTTCAAACGAGCAGTACGTC.

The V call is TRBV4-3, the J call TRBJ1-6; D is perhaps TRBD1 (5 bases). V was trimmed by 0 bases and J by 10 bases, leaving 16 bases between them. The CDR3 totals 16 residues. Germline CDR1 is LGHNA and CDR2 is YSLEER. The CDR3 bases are TGCGCCAGCAGCCAAGATGTGTCGACAGTTAGGTCACCCCTCCACTTT. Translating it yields CASSQDVSTVRSPLHF.

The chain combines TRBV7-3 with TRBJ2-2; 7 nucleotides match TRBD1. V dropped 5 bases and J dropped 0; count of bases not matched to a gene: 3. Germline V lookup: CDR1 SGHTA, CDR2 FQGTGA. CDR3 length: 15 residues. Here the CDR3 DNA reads TGTGCCAGCAGCCGACAGGGAACGAACACCGGGGAGCTGTTTTTT. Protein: CASSRQGTNTGELFF.

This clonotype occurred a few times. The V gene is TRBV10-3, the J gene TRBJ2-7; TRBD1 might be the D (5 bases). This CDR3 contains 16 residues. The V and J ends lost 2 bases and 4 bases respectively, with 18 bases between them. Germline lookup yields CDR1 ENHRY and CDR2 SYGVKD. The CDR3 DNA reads TGTGCCATCAGTGAGCCCGACAGTCGGACGGCGTACGAGCAGTACTTC. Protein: CAISEPDSRTAYEQYF.

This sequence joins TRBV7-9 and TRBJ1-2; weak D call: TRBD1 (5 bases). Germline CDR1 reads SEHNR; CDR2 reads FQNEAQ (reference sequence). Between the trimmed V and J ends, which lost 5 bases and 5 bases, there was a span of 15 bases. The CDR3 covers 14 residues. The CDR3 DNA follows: TGTGCCAGCAGCCAGACTACGGGGCATTATGGCTACACCTTC. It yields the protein CASSQTTGHYGYTF.

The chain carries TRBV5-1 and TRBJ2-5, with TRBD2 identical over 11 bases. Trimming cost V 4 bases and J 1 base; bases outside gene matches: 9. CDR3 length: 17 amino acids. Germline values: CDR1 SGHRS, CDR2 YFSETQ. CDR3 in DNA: TGCGCCAGCAGCCGTATCGTGCTAGCGGGGGGCCAAGAGACCCAGTACTTC. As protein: CASSRIVLAGGQETQYF. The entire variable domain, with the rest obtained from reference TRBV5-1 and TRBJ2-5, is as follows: KAGVTQTPRYLIKTRGQQVTLSCSPISGHRSVSWYQQTPGQGLQFLFEYFSETQRNKGNFPGRFSGRQFSNSRSEMNVSTLELGDSALYLCASSRIVLAGGQETQYFGPGTRLLVL.